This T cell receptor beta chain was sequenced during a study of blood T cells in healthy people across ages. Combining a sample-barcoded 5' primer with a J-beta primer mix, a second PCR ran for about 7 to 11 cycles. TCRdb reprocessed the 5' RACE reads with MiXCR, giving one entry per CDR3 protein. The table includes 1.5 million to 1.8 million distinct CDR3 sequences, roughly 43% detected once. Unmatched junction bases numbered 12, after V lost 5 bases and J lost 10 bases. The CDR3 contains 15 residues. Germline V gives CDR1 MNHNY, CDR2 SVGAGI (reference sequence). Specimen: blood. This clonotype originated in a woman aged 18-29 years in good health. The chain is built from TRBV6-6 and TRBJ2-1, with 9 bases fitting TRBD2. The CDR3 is CASSPLAGERYEQFF. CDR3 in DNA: TGTGCCAGCAGTCCCTTAGCGGGAGAAAGGTACGAGCAGTTCTTC.